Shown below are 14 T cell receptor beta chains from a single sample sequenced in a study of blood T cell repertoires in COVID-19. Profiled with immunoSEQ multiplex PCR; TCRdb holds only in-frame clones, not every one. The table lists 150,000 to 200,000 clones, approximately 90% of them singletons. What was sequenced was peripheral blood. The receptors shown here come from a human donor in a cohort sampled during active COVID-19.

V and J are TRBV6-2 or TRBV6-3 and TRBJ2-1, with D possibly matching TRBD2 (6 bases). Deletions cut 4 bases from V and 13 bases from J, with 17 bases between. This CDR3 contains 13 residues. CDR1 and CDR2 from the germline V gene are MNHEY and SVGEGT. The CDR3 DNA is TGTGCCAGCAGTTCACTCGGGTTAGCGGCTCAGTTCTTC. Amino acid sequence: CASSSLGLAAQFF.

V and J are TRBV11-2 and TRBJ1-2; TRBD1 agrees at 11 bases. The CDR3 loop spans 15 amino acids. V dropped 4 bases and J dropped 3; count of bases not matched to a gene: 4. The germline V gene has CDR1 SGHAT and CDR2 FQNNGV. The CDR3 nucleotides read TGTGCCAGCAGCTGGACAGGGGGCGCTGACTATGGCTACACCTTC. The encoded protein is CASSWTGGADYGYTF.

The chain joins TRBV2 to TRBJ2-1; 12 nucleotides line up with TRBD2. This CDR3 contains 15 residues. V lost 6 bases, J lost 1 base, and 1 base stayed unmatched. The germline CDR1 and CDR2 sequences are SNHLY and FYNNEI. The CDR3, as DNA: TGTGCCAGCAGACTAGCGGGAGGTTCCTACAATGAGCAGTTCTTC. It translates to CASRLAGGSYNEQFF.

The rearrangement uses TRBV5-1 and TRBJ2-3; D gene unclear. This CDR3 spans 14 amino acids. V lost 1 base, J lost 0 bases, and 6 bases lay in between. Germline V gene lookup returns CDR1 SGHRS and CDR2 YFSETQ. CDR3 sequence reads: CASSLWRSTDTQYF. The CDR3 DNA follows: TGCGCCAGCAGCTTGTGGCGGAGCACAGATACGCAGTATTTT.

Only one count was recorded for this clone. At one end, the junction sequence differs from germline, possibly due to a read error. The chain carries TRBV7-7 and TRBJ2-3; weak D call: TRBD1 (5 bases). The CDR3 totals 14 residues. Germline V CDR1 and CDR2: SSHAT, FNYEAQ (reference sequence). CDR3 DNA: TGTGCTAGCAGCAGAGCAGGGTACACAGATACGCAGTATTTT. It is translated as CASSRAGYTDTQYF.

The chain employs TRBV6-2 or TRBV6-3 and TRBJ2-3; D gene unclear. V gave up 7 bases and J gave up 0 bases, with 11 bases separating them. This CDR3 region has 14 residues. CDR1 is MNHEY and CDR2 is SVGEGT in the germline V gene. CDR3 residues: CASIPSASTDTQYF. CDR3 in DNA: TGTGCCAGCATCCCCAGCGCTAGCACAGATACGCAGTATTTT.

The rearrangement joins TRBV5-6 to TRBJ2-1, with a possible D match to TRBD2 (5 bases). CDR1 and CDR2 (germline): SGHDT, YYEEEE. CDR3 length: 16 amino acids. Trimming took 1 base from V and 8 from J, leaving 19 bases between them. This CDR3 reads CASSLLTTRVADEQFF. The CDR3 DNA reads TGTGCCAGCAGCTTGTTGACCACTAGGGTTGCGGATGAGCAGTTCTTC.

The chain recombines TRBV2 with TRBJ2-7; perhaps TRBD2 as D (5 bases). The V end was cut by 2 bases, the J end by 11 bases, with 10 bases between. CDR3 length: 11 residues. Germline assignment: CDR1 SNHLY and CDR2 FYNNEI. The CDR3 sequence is CASSESGVKYF. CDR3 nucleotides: TGTGCCAGCAGTGAATCCGGGGTTAAGTACTTC.

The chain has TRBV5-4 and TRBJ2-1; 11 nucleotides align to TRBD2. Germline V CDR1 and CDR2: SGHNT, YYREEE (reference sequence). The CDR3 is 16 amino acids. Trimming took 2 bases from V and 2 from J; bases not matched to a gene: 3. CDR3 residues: CASSFSGGATYNEQFF. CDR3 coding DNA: TGTGCCAGCAGCTTTAGCGGGGGGGCCACCTACAATGAGCAGTTCTTC.

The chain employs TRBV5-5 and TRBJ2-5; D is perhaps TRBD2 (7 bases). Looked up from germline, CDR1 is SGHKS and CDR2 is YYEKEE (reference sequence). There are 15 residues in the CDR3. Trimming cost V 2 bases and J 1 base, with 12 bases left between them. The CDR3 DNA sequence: TGTGCCAGCAGCTTCTTGGCGGGGGCCCAAGAGACCCAGTACTTC. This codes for CASSFLAGAQETQYF. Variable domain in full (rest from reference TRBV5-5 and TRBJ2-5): DAGVTQSPTHLIKTRGQQVTLRCSPISGHKSVSWYQQVLGQGPQFIFQYYEKEERGRGNFPDRFSARQFPNYSSELNVNALLLGDSALYLCASSFLAGAQETQYFGPGTRLLVL.

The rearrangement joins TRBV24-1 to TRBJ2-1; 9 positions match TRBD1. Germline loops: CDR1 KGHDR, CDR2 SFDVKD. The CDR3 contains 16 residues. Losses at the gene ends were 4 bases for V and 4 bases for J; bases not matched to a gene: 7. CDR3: CATSDPGTGTYNEQFF. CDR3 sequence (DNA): TGTGCCACCAGTGACCCCGGGACAGGGACTTACAATGAGCAGTTCTTC.

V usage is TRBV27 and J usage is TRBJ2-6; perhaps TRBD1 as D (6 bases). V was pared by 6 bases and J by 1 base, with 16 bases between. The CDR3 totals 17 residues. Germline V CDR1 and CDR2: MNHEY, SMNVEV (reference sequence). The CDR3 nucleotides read TGTGCCAGCAGCCCGGGACAAAGAGTTTCTGGGGCCAACGTCCTGACTTTC. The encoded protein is CASSPGQRVSGANVLTF.

The CDR3 is CASSFGLAGGPETQYF. CDR3 bases: TGTGCCAGCAGTTTCGGACTAGCGGGAGGGCCGGAGACCCAGTACTTC. The chain uses TRBV6-5 and TRBJ2-5; TRBD2 agrees at 15 bases. CDR3 size: 16 residues. Losses at the gene ends were 4 bases for V and 5 bases for J; bases not matched to a gene: 5. Germline values: CDR1 MNHEY, CDR2 SVGAGI.

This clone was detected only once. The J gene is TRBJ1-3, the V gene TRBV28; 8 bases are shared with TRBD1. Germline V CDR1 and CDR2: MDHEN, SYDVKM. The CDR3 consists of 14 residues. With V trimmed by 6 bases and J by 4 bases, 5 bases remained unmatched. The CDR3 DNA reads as TGTGCCAGCAGGCGGACAGGGCACGGAAACACCATATATTTT. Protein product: CASRRTGHGNTIYF.